This T cell receptor (beta chain) was sequenced for a study of human T cells and chemical hapten exposure. Study as a whole: From small differences in pooled library volume came most of the variation in per-sample TCR yields.

TCRdb analysed the RACE reads with MiXCR anew, one entry per CDR3 protein. The sample holds about 62,000 distinct CDR3 sequences, approximately 6.7% seen once. In this sample, this clonotype turned up many times. What it recognizes is unknown. Time point in this sample: pre-sensitization, week 0. Treatment defined: therapeutic diphenylcyclopropenone sensitization with weekly scalp DPC. Findings of the study overall: Significantly more large CDR3 similarity clusters arose among expanded TCRs than among controls.

The material sequenced was whole blood, taken in connection with sensitization to the hapten diphenylcyclopropenone (DPC). This clonotype originated in a woman aged 25 to 39 with alopecia areata. Some clones in this sample may be carry-over from other donors' samples.

CDR3 region: CSAKGLGEAFF. DNA for the CDR3: TGCAGTGCCAAGGGATTGGGAGAAGCTTTCTTT. This rearrangement joins TRBV20-1 to TRBJ1-1; no clear D. CDR1 and CDR2 (germline): DFQATT, SNEGSKA (reference sequence). CDR3 length: 11 residues. V was clipped by 6 bases and J by 8 bases, with 13 bases between them.